These 12 T cell receptor beta chains share one sample of origin, sequenced in a study of CD8 T cells in Susac syndrome. When the RNA was reverse transcribed, random hexamers were used with an input of about 0.5 to 1 ug. TCRdb re-called the immunoSEQ multiplex PCR reads through MiXCR, storing one row per CDR3 protein. The sample shows about 200,000 distinct CDR3 sequences, approximately 94% of them seen only once. Material for sequencing was CD4+ T cells from PBMCs. The receptors stem from a human donor in good health.

The CDR3 DNA reads as TGTGCCAGCGCGGGGTACGGTCAGCCCCAGCATTTT. Amino acid sequence: CASAGYGQPQHF. The chain links TRBV19 to TRBJ1-5, with D unresolved. The length of the CDR3 is 12 residues. Germline CDR1 reads LNHDA; CDR2 reads SQIVND (reference sequence). V was trimmed by 9 bases and J by 6 bases, leaving 12 bases between them.

The chain is built from TRBV7-9 and TRBJ1-1; TRBD1 aligns across 7 bases. There are 14 residues in the CDR3. The V gene end was trimmed by 3 bases and the J gene end by 1 base; junction bases not matched to a gene: 2. Germline V CDR1 and CDR2: SEHNR, FQNEAQ (reference sequence). The CDR3 nucleotides read TGTGCCAGCAGCTTGTACAGGGGGAACACTGAAGCTTTCTTT. Translated: CASSLYRGNTEAFF. Full variable domain (remainder filled in from reference TRBV7-9 and TRBJ1-1): DTGVSQNPRHKITKRGQNVTFRCDPISEHNRLYWYRQTLGQGPEFLTYFQNEAQLEKSRLLSDRFSAERPKGSFSTLEIQRTEQGDSAMYLCASSLYRGNTEAFFGQGTRLTVV.

This chain uses TRBV4-1 with TRBJ2-2; D is ambiguous. Germline values: CDR1 MGHRA, CDR2 YSYEKL. Trimming shortened V by 0 bases and J by 4 bases, and 9 bases separated the two germline ends. The CDR3 extends over 15 amino acids. The CDR3 spells CASSQDWAFTGELFF. CDR3 coding DNA: TGCGCCAGCAGCCAAGATTGGGCTTTCACCGGGGAGCTGTTTTTT.

Written as DNA, the CDR3 is TGTGCCAGCAGTCTACAGGGTCTACAGCAGTACTTC. Translation: CASSLQGLQQYF. This chain joins TRBV6-5 and TRBJ2-7, with a weak D call TRBD1 (6 bases). CDR3 length equals 12 residues. Per the germline V gene, CDR1 is MNHEY and CDR2 is SVGAGI. Trimming cost V 5 bases and J 8 bases, with 13 bases left between them.

The chain has TRBV7-9 and TRBJ2-1; TRBD1 agrees at 9 bases. CDR1 is SEHNR, CDR2 FQNEAQ, per germline (reference sequence). J lost 4 bases, V lost 5 bases, and 12 bases had no gene match. This CDR3 comprises 17 residues. CDR3 region: CASSPGGQGAVYNEQFF. The CDR3 DNA reads TGTGCCAGCAGCCCAGGGGGACAGGGAGCGGTATACAATGAGCAGTTCTTC.

The chain has TRBV3-1 and TRBJ1-1; D unresolved. The CDR3 loop spans 13 amino acids. Germline assignment: CDR1 LGHDT and CDR2 YNNKEL (reference sequence). Trimming removed 3 bases from V and 0 bases from J, with 5 bases in between. This CDR3 is CASSQALNTEAFF. CDR3 nucleotides: TGTGCCAGCAGCCAGGCTTTGAACACTGAAGCTTTCTTT.

The V gene is TRBV5-4, the J gene TRBJ1-6; 9 positions agree with TRBD1. Germline lookup yields CDR1 SGHNT and CDR2 YYREEE (reference sequence). The V segment lost 3 bases and the J segment 10 bases; nucleotides outside the gene matches: 5. The CDR3 runs 14 residues. The CDR3 here is CASSWGQGMSPLHF. In DNA form, the CDR3 reads TGTGCCAGCAGCTGGGGACAGGGCATGTCACCCCTCCACTTT.

This chain uses TRBV19 with TRBJ2-5; possible D gene TRBD1, 5 bases. CDR1 and CDR2 from the germline V gene are LNHDA and SQIVND (reference sequence). The CDR3 loop spans 15 amino acids. Trimming removed 5 bases from V and 2 bases from J, with 15 bases in between. This chain's CDR3 is CASSAIRQQQETQYF. CDR3 DNA sequence: TGTGCCAGTAGTGCCATCCGACAGCAGCAAGAGACCCAGTACTTC.

The chain carries TRBV12-3 or TRBV12-4 and TRBJ2-2; perhaps TRBD1 as D (5 bases). V gave up 6 bases and J gave up 6 bases, with 14 bases separating them. The CDR3 runs 14 residues. CDR3 amino acids: CASSLWAGPGELFF. The CDR3 nucleotides read TGTGCCAGCAGCCTATGGGCAGGGCCCGGGGAGCTGTTTTTT.

The gene calls are TRBV19 and TRBJ1-3; possible D gene TRBD1, 6 bases. V lost 5 bases and J lost 4, with 12 bases in between. The CDR3 totals 14 residues. Germline V gene lookup returns CDR1 LNHDA and CDR2 SQIVND (reference sequence). In DNA form, the CDR3 reads TGTGCCAGTAGTCCATCCGGACAGGGAAACACCATATATTTT. Its protein product is CASSPSGQGNTIYF.

The chain joins TRBV4-1 to TRBJ2-1, with a tentative D call TRBD1 (6 bases). The germline gives CDR1 MGHRA, CDR2 YSYEKL. Trimming shortened V by 1 base and J by 3 bases, and 10 bases separated the two germline ends. This CDR3 comprises 15 residues. CDR3 sequence (DNA): TGCGCCAGCAGCCAAGCGCTACAGGGCTACAATGAGCAGTTCTTC. Protein sequence: CASSQALQGYNEQFF.

V and J are TRBV7-3 and TRBJ2-2; 8 bases line up with TRBD1. The ends lost 5 bases at V and 2 bases at J; junction bases unmatched: 7. Germline-derived CDR1 and CDR2 are SGHTA and FQGTGA. The CDR3 is 16 amino acids. In nucleotides, the CDR3 is TGTGCCAGCAGCCCCCCGGGACAGGTCAACACCGGGGAGCTGTTTTTT. This translates into CASSPPGQVNTGELFF. The full variable domain, in which reference TRBV7-3 and TRBJ2-2 provide the parts outside the CDR3, is GAGVSQTPSNKVTEKGKYVELRCDPISGHTALYWYRQSLGQGPEFLIYFQGTGAADDSGLPNDRFFAVRPEGSVSTLKIQRTERGDSAVYLCASSPPGQVNTGELFFGEGSRLTVL.